The 20 T cell receptor beta chains given below trace back to one sample, sequenced in a study of CD8 T cells in ankylosing spondylitis. TCRdb reprocessed the 5' RACE reads with MiXCR, giving one entry per CDR3 protein. This sample yields some 200,000 distinct CDR3 sequences, of which about a quarter are seen a single time; about 6.2% belongs to the top ten. Source material: blood, either unsorted or a sorted T cell fraction (not recorded which). Receptor source: a male donor with ankylosing spondylitis or in good health (not recorded which).

This clonotype showed up many times. The V gene is TRBV20-1, the J gene TRBJ2-1; possibly TRBD2 for D (6 bases). CDR1 and CDR2 (germline): DFQATT, SNEGSKA (reference sequence). The CDR3 consists of 13 residues. Trimming pared 3 bases from V and 3 bases from J, leaving 9 bases between. CDR3 amino acids: CSARETSYNEQFF. The DNA of the CDR3 is TGCAGTGCTAGGGAGACTAGCTACAATGAGCAGTTCTTC.

The genes are TRBV2 and TRBJ2-7; D may match TRBD1 or TRBD2 (5 bases each). Germline lookup yields CDR1 SNHLY and CDR2 FYNNEI. This CDR3 is built from 15 residues. V lost 5 bases to trimming and J lost 1 base, with 15 bases between them. The DNA for the CDR3 is TGTGCCAGCAGTAAAGGACGGGGCAATTCCTACGAGCAGTACTTC. Translating it yields CASSKGRGNSYEQYF.

This clonotype was detected ten times or more. J is TRBJ2-3 and V is TRBV5-1; 7 nucleotides agree with TRBD1. Germline loops: CDR1 SGHRS, CDR2 YFSETQ. This CDR3 region has 14 residues. Trimming at V came to 4 bases and at J to 1 base, leaving 3 bases not matched to a gene. CDR3 sequence: CASSPGQGTDTQYF. The CDR3, as DNA: TGCGCCAGCAGCCCCGGACAGGGCACAGATACGCAGTATTTT.

On this clonotype: This clone may be a read error of a much larger clone one base away. The chain combines TRBV20-1 with TRBJ2-1, with a weak D call TRBD2 (6 bases). The germline V and J ends were trimmed by 0 bases and 4 bases, with 13 bases remaining between them. CDR1 and CDR2 from the germline V gene are DFQATT and SNEGSKA (reference sequence). CDR3 length equals 15 residues. CDR3 sequence reads: CSARDYGSPYNEQFF. CDR3 nucleotides: TGCAGTGCTAGAGATTACGGGAGCCCTTACAATGAGCAGTTCTTC.

The chain uses TRBV3-1 and TRBJ2-5, with TRBD2 identical over 12 bases. Germline CDR1 reads LGHDT; CDR2 reads YNNKEL (reference sequence). Germline trimming cut 0 bases from V and 4 bases from J; bases unmatched to any gene: 3. The CDR3 has 16 residues. The CDR3 loop is CASSQDASGRAETQYF. DNA of the CDR3: TGTGCCAGCAGCCAAGATGCTAGCGGGAGGGCAGAGACCCAGTACTTC.

This clonotype was seen ten or more times. The gene calls are TRBV5-1 and TRBJ2-7; D not certain. CDR3 length: 15 residues. V shed 1 base and J shed 0 bases, with 11 bases lying between them. Germline values: CDR1 SGHRS, CDR2 YFSETQ. The CDR3 bases are TGCGCCAGCAGCTTGTTCAGCGAGAGCTCCTACGAGCAGTACTTC. The encoded protein is CASSLFSESSYEQYF.

This clonotype has a handful of counts. The V gene is TRBV10-3, the J gene TRBJ2-7; possible D gene TRBD2, 5 bases. Trimming cost V 10 bases and J 6 bases, with 25 bases left between them. CDR1 and CDR2 from the germline V gene are ENHRY and SYGVKD. This CDR3 spans 15 amino acids. The CDR3: CATHGDTGIDGEQYF. CDR3 coding DNA: TGTGCCACCCATGGTGATACCGGGATAGACGGCGAGCAGTACTTC.

This clonotype was counted at least ten times. The chain uses TRBV29-1 and TRBJ2-1, with 7 bases that match TRBD1. V trimming: 4 bases; J trimming: 0 bases; junction bases outside the gene matches: 12. The CDR3 covers 17 residues. Germline CDR1 reads SQVTM; CDR2 reads ANQGSEA. CDR3 in DNA: TGCAGCGTTGGGGCCTTACAGGGGACGAGCTCCTACAATGAGCAGTTCTTC. Translated, it gives CSVGALQGTSSYNEQFF.

The rearrangement joins TRBV4-2 to TRBJ2-5; D call uncertain. Germline V gives CDR1 LGHNA, CDR2 YNFKEQ. V lost 1 base to trimming and J lost 4 bases, with 10 bases between them. This CDR3 contains 14 residues. CDR3 DNA sequence: TGTGCCAGCAGCCAAGCTTTGTTGGGAGAGACCCAGTACTTC. It encodes CASSQALLGETQYF.

This clonotype appeared many times. The chain couples TRBV4-2 to TRBJ1-5; 8 nucleotides align to TRBD1. Germline-derived CDR1 and CDR2 are LGHNA and YNFKEQ. V was pared by 5 bases and J by 4 bases, with 19 bases of the junction left unmatched. CDR3 length equals 19 residues. The CDR3 nucleotides read TGTGCCAGCAGCAAAATAGGACAGGGAGGATTGGTCGGTAATCAGCCCCAGCATTTT. It codes for CASSKIGQGGLVGNQPQHF.

This clonotype was found many times. This chain links TRBV5-1 with TRBJ2-1; 12 positions agree with TRBD2. This CDR3 is 17 amino acids long. V shed 3 bases, J shed 7 bases, and the junction held 11 bases outside the gene matches. From germline, CDR1 is SGHRS and CDR2 YFSETQ. The CDR3 spells CASSSLPTSGSGNEQFF. As DNA, the CDR3 is TGCGCCAGCAGCTCCCTCCCGACTAGCGGGAGCGGAAATGAGCAGTTCTTC. Full variable domain (remainder filled in from reference TRBV5-1 and TRBJ2-1): KAGVTQTPRYLIKTRGQQVTLSCSPISGHRSVSWYQQTPGQGLQFLFEYFSETQRNKGNFPGRFSGRQFSNSRSEMNVSTLELGDSALYLCASSSLPTSGSGNEQFFGPGTRLTVL.

A few counts support this clonotype. V and J are TRBV29-1 and TRBJ2-1; TRBD2 agrees at 10 bases. Germline trimming cut 7 bases from V and 4 bases from J; bases unmatched to any gene: 13. CDR3 length: 16 residues. Germline values: CDR1 SQVTM, CDR2 ANQGSEA. The CDR3 sequence is CSASPGASGRYNEQFF. CDR3 in DNA: TGCAGCGCCTCACCTGGGGCTAGCGGGAGATACAATGAGCAGTTCTTC.

The chain links TRBV21-1 to TRBJ2-3; TRBD2 is the table's D call and was not checked against the DNA. TRBV21-1 is flagged as a pseudogene. The CDR3 loop spans 16 amino acids. CDR3 loop: CASSKGGTSGTDTQYF. The CDR3 nucleotides are TGTGCCAGCAGCAAAGGGGGGACTAGCGGTACAGATACGCAGTATTTT.

The V gene is TRBV7-6, the J gene TRBJ1-1; D is perhaps TRBD1 (6 bases). Per germline, CDR1 SGHVS and CDR2 FNYEAQ. The germline V and J ends were trimmed by 8 bases and 4 bases, with 23 bases remaining between them. This CDR3 has 16 residues. The CDR3 nucleotides are TGTGCCAGCCAGCTTAGTGGCTCCCCAGGGGTCACTGAAGCTTTCTTT. This codes for CASQLSGSPGVTEAFF.

Many counts were recorded for this clonotype. V is TRBV4-3 and J is TRBJ2-1; 8 bases match TRBD2. The CDR3 is 15 residues long. Trimming took 0 bases from V and 5 from J; bases not matched to a gene: 3. Per the germline V gene, CDR1 is LGHNA and CDR2 is YSLEER. CDR3 sequence reads: CASSQEPAGDNEQFF. CDR3 bases: TGCGCCAGCAGCCAAGAGCCAGCGGGAGACAATGAGCAGTTCTTC.

This clonotype showed up many times. The chain recombines TRBV7-2 with TRBJ2-1; D is undetermined. Germline V lookup: CDR1 SGHTA, CDR2 FQGNSA. This CDR3 has 12 residues. V lost 3 bases and J 4 bases, leaving 4 bases between the germline ends. The CDR3 protein is CASSFFYNEQFF. CDR3 coding DNA: TGTGCCAGCAGCTTCTTTTACAATGAGCAGTTCTTC. The whole variable domain, remainder taken from reference TRBV7-2 and TRBJ2-1, is GAGVSQSPSNKVTEKGKDVELRCDPISGHTALYWYRQSLGQGLEFLIYFQGNSAPDKSGLPSDRFSAERTGGSVSTLTIQRTQQEDSAVYLCASSFFYNEQFFGPGTRLTVL.

V usage is TRBV20-1 and J usage is TRBJ2-4; TRBD2 aligns across 10 bases. V shed 6 bases and J 7 bases; nucleotides not matched to a gene: 6. CDR3 length: 13 residues. The germline V gene has CDR1 DFQATT and CDR2 SNEGSKA (reference sequence). This chain's CDR3 is CSASGTSDNIQYF. The CDR3 DNA reads as TGCAGTGCCTCCGGGACTAGCGACAACATTCAGTACTTC.

This clonotype was observed at least ten times. CDR3 in amino acids: CASSVDPSYYNEQFF. The CDR3, as DNA: TGTGCCAGCAGCGTAGATCCAAGTTATTACAATGAGCAGTTCTTC. This rearrangement joins TRBV9 to TRBJ2-1; D is unresolved. CDR3 size: 15 residues. The germline V gene has CDR1 SGDLS and CDR2 YYNGEE. The germline V and J ends were trimmed by 0 bases and 4 bases, with 11 bases remaining between them.

This clonotype was detected many times. The genes are TRBV12-5 and TRBJ1-5; TRBD1 might be the D (5 bases). Germline values: CDR1 LGHNT, CDR2 FRNRAP. The CDR3 has 15 amino acids. Between the trimmed V and J ends, which lost 5 bases and 3 bases, there was a span of 14 bases. This CDR3 reads CASGTQDGNNQPQHF. CDR3 coding DNA: TGTGCTAGTGGTACACAGGATGGTAACAATCAGCCCCAGCATTTT.

The rearrangement links TRBV20-1 to TRBJ1-1, with D unclear. V was clipped by 6 bases and J by 5 bases, with 13 bases between them. Germline V gives CDR1 DFQATT, CDR2 SNEGSKA (reference sequence). CDR3 length equals 12 residues. CDR3 DNA: TGCAGTGCCCACCCCCGGGTAACTGAAGCTTTCTTT. Translated: CSAHPRVTEAFF.